This T cell receptor (beta chain) was captured by sequencing in a study of T cell changes during pregnancy in multiple sclerosis. Sequenced by immunoSEQ multiplex PCR; TCRdb stores in-frame clones only, minus some. This table holds about 73,000 clones, around 90% found once. The source was peripheral blood, collected after pregnancy. This TCR derives from a female donor in good health, enrolled as a control in a pregnancy study.

The CDR3 coding sequence is TGTGCCAGCAGGTGGACAGGGCGGAACACCGGGGAGCTGTTTTTT. Its translation is CASRWTGRNTGELFF. The rearrangement links TRBV5-6 to TRBJ2-2, with 8 bases lining up with TRBD1. Germline V gives CDR1 SGHDT, CDR2 YYEEEE. V lost 5 bases, J lost 1 base, and 4 bases stayed unmatched. The CDR3 runs 15 residues.